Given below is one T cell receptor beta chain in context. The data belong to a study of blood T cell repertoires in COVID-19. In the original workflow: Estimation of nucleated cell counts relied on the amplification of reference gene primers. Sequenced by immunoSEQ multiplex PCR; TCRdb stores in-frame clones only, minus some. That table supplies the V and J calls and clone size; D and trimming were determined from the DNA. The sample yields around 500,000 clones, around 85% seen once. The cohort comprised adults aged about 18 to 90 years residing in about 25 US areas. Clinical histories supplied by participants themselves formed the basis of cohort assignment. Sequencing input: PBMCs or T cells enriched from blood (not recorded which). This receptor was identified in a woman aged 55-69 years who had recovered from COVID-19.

CDR3 residues: CASSTSGQGRNSPLHF. CDR3 DNA: TGTGCCAGCAGTACCAGCGGACAGGGGCGAAATTCACCCCTCCACTTT. The V call is TRBV27, the J call TRBJ1-6, with TRBD1 matching over 9 bases. The CDR3 loop spans 16 amino acids. CDR1 and CDR2 from the germline V gene are MNHEY and SMNVEV (reference sequence). The V segment lost 5 bases and the J segment 7 bases; nucleotides outside the gene matches: 9.